What follows are 13 T cell receptor beta chains derived from one specimen sequenced in a study of tumor-infiltrating lymphocytes in oesophageal squamous cell carcinoma. TCRdb passed the reads through MiXCR, listing each CDR3 protein once. Among over 9,000 distinct CDR3 sequences listed, more than 50% were seen once. What was sequenced was blood. The receptors were sampled from a female donor with esophageal squamous cell carcinoma.

This clonotype was recorded a few times. This sequence joins TRBV18 and TRBJ1-5, with 7 bases fitting TRBD1. The CDR3 totals 15 residues. The germline CDR1 and CDR2 sequences are KGHSH and LQKENI. Trimming removed 6 bases from V and 5 bases from J; junction bases left unmatched: 10. The CDR3 DNA sequence: TGTGCCAGCTCCCACGACAGGGCAATCCATCAGCCCCAGCATTTT. It is translated as CASSHDRAIHQPQHF. The full variable domain, in which reference TRBV18 and TRBJ1-5 provide the parts outside the CDR3, is NAGVMQNPRHLVRRRGQEARLRCSPMKGHSHVYWYRQLPEEGLKFMVYLQKENIIDESGMPKERFSAEFPKEGPSILRIQQVVRGDSAAYFCASSHDRAIHQPQHFGDGTRLSIL.

The chain combines TRBV7-6 with TRBJ2-5, with D unclear. Near its end, the DNA agrees better with TRBJ2-1, so the J call may be wrong. Germline loops: CDR1 SGHVS, CDR2 FNYEAQ. This CDR3 contains 11 residues. The CDR3 is CASSLAYEQFF. In DNA form, the CDR3 reads TGTGCCAGCAGCTTAGCATATGAGCAGTTCTTC.

This clonotype was seen repeatedly, ten times or more. The gene calls are TRBV28 and TRBJ2-1; 8 nucleotides align to TRBD2. J lost 3 bases, V lost 3 bases, and 16 bases had no gene match. This CDR3 spans 19 amino acids. Per the germline V gene, CDR1 is MDHEN and CDR2 is SYDVKM. The CDR3 loop reads CASSFPRALSSGGYNEQFF. The DNA for the CDR3 is TGTGCCAGCAGTTTCCCCCGGGCTCTTTCAAGCGGGGGCTACAATGAGCAGTTCTTC.

The rearrangement links TRBV7-9 to TRBJ2-6; D possibly corresponds to TRBD2 (8 bases). CDR1 is SEHNR and CDR2 is FQNEAQ in the germline V gene (reference sequence). This CDR3 comprises 17 residues. The V end was cut by 5 bases, the J end by 3 bases, with 17 bases between. In DNA form, the CDR3 reads TGTGCCAGCAGCCGACAGGGACTAGGGCTTGGGGCCAACGTCCTGACTTTC. It is translated as CASSRQGLGLGANVLTF.

V is TRBV7-3 and J is TRBJ2-1; the D gene is possibly TRBD2 (6 bases). Germline V CDR1 and CDR2: SGHTA, FQGTGA. This CDR3 spans 13 amino acids. Deletions cut 5 bases from V and 6 bases from J, with 11 bases between. The DNA for the CDR3 is TGTGCCAGCAGCCCCCCCGGGGGCAATGAGCAGTTCTTC. This encodes CASSPPGGNEQFF.

The chain has TRBV5-4 and TRBJ1-1; TRBD2 matches 8 bases. The DNA matches TRBJ2-1 better at its end, which makes the J call doubtful. This CDR3 is 16 amino acids long. Germline loops: CDR1 SGHNT, CDR2 YYREEE (reference sequence). The CDR3 here is CASSRSGGNSYNEQFF. CDR3 nucleotides: TGTGCCAGCAGCCGTTCGGGGGGGAACTCCTACAATGAGCAGTTCTTC.

The chain employs TRBV7-2 and TRBJ2-7, with D tentatively TRBD2 (6 bases). This CDR3 comprises 16 residues. Germline V gives CDR1 SGHTA, CDR2 FQGNSA. The V and J ends lost 4 bases and 3 bases respectively, with 19 bases between them. DNA of the CDR3: TGTGCCAGCAGCTCCATGAGCACCGCGGGAATCTACGAGCAGTACTTC. Translated: CASSSMSTAGIYEQYF.

The chain's CDR3 is CASSQTSAAGELFF. DNA of the CDR3: TGTGCCAGCAGTCAGACTAGCGCGGCCGGGGAGCTGTTTTTT. This rearrangement joins TRBV28 to TRBJ1-4; 8 positions agree with TRBD2. TRBJ2-2 matches the DNA end more closely, so the J call is doubtful. Per the germline V gene, CDR1 is MDHEN and CDR2 is SYDVKM. This CDR3 is built from 14 residues.

J is TRBJ2-7 and V is TRBV28, with 8 bases aligning to TRBD2. Per the germline V gene, CDR1 is MDHEN and CDR2 is SYDVKM. V trimming: 7 bases; J trimming: 5 bases; junction bases outside the gene matches: 7. This CDR3 region has 13 residues. Here the CDR3 reads CASTPGGGHEQYF. Here the CDR3 DNA reads TGTGCCAGCACCCCCGGGGGGGGACACGAGCAGTACTTC.

The V gene is TRBV20-1, the J gene TRBJ2-3, with TRBD2 as a possible D gene (6 bases). Germline-derived CDR1 and CDR2 are DFQATT and SNEGSKA (reference sequence). The CDR3 is 14 amino acids. Deletions cut 3 bases from V and 0 bases from J, with 10 bases between. As DNA, the CDR3 is TGCAGTGCTAGGGAGGGGATGAGCACAGATACGCAGTATTTT. Protein sequence: CSAREGMSTDTQYF.

This clonotype appeared a few times. V gene TRBV12-3 or TRBV12-4 combines with J gene TRBJ2-1, with TRBD2 matching over 7 bases. V lost 3 bases, J lost 4 bases, and 6 bases stayed unmatched. The CDR3 sequence is 15 residues long. CDR3 sequence: CASSLWGEGYNEQFF. Here the CDR3 DNA reads TGTGCCAGCAGTTTGTGGGGGGAGGGTTACAATGAGCAGTTCTTC.

A word on this clonotype: An end of the junction differs from the germline gene, which may be a read error. This chain links TRBV7-2 with TRBJ2-1, with 13 bases matching TRBD2. The J call is in doubt because the DNA end fits TRBJ2-7 better. Germline V gene sequence: CDR1 SGHTA, CDR2 FQGNSA. This CDR3 contains 18 residues. CDR3 sequence: CANSSGLAGASISYEQYF. For the CDR3, the DNA is TGTGCCAACAGCTCCGGACTAGCGGGAGCGTCTATCTCCTACGAGCAGTACTTC.

The count of this clonotype is one. A much larger clone lies one base from this, so it may be a read error. The CDR3 DNA reads as TGTGCCAGCAGCTCCGGGCGGGACCTACACAATGAGCAGTACTTC. Residues: CASSSGRDLHNEQYF. The chain uses TRBV7-3 and TRBJ2-3; possible D gene TRBD2, 6 bases. The end of the DNA aligns better with TRBJ2-7, so the J call may be wrong. The germline V gene has CDR1 SGHTA and CDR2 FQGTGA. The CDR3 runs to 15 residues.